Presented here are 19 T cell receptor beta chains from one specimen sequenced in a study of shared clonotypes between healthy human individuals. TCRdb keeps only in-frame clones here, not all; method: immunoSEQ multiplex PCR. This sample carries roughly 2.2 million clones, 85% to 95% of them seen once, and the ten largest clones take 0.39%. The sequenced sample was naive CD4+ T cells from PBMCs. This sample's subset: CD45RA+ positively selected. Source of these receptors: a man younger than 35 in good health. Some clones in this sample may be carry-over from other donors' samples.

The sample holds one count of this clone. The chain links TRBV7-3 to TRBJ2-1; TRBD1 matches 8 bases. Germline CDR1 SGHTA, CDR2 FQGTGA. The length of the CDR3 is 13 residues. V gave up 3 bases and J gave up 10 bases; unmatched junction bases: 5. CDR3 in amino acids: CASSFQGAREQFF. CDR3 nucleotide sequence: TGTGCCAGCAGCTTCCAGGGGGCGCGGGAGCAGTTCTTC.

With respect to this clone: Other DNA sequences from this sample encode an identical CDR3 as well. The CDR3 sequence: CASSYSGGRDNEQFF. The CDR3 DNA is TGTGCCAGCAGTTACTCGGGCGGGAGGGACAATGAGCAGTTCTTC. The V and J genes are TRBV6-5 and TRBJ2-1; TRBD2 aligns across 9 bases. The CDR3 totals 15 residues. With V trimmed by 0 bases and J by 5 bases, 2 bases remained unmatched. Germline lookup yields CDR1 MNHEY and CDR2 SVGAGI.

CDR3 coding DNA: TGTGCCAGCTCACCATTTGTTGTCGCCGGGAACTCTGGGGCCAACGTCCTGACTTTC. This sequence encodes CASSPFVVAGNSGANVLTF. V usage is TRBV18 and J usage is TRBJ2-6, with a possible D match to TRBD2 (5 bases). Trimming shortened V by 2 bases and J by 0 bases, and 17 bases separated the two germline ends. CDR1 and CDR2 from the germline V gene are KGHSH and LQKENI. The CDR3 consists of 19 residues.

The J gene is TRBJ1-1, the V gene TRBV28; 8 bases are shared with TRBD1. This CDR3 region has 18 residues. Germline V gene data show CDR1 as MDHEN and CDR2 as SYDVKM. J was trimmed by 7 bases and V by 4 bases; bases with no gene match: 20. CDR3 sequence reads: CASSSYYVTGVYNIEAFF. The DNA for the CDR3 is TGTGCCAGCAGTTCTTATTACGTGACAGGGGTCTACAATATTGAAGCTTTCTTT.

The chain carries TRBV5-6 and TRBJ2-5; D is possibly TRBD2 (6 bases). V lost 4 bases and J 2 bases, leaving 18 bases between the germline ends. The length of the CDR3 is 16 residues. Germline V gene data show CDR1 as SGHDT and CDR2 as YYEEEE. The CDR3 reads CASSRPGTGTQETQYF. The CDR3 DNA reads TGTGCCAGCAGCCGTCCCGGGACGGGGACTCAAGAGACCCAGTACTTC.

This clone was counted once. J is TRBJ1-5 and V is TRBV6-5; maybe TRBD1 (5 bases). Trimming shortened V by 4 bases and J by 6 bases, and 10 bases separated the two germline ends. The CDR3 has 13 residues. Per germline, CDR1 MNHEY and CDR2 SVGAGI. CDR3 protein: CASSLGRGQPQHF. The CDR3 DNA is TGTGCCAGCAGTTTGGGGAGGGGTCAGCCCCAGCATTTT.

CDR3 loop: CASSKPGQGYDEQYF. Written as DNA, the CDR3 is TGTGCCAGCAGCAAGCCGGGACAGGGGTATGACGAGCAGTACTTC. The chain employs TRBV21-1 and TRBJ2-7; the table names TRBD1, a call not compared with the DNA. TRBV21-1 is an annotated pseudogene. This CDR3 spans 15 amino acids.

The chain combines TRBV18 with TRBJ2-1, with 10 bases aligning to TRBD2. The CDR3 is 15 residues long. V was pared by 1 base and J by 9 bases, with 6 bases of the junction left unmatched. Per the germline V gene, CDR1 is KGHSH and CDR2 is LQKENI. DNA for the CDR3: TGTGCCAGCTCACCACTTTCTAGCGGGAGCACTGAGCAGTTCTTC. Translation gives CASSPLSSGSTEQFF. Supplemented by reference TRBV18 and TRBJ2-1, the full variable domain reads NAGVMQNPRHLVRRRGQEARLRCSPMKGHSHVYWYRQLPEEGLKFMVYLQKENIIDESGMPKERFSAEFPKEGPSILRIQQVVRGDSAAYFCASSPLSSGSTEQFFGPGTRLTVL.

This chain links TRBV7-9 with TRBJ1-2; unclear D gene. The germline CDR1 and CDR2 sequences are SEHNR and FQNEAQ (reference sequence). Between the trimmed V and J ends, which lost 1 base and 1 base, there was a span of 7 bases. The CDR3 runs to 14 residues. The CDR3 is CASSLVGVNYGYTF. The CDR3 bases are TGTGCCAGCAGCTTAGTAGGAGTTAACTATGGCTACACCTTC. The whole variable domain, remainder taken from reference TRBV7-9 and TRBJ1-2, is DTGVSQNPRHKITKRGQNVTFRCDPISEHNRLYWYRQTLGQGPEFLTYFQNEAQLEKSRLLSDRFSAERPKGSFSTLEIQRTEQGDSAMYLCASSLVGVNYGYTFGSGTRLTVV.

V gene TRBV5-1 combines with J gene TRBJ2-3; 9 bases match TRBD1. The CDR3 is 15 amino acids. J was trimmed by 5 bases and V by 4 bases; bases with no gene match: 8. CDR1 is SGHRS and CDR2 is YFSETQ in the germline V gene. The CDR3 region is CASSGKAGQGDTQYF. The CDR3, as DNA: TGCGCCAGCAGCGGGAAGGCGGGACAGGGAGATACGCAGTATTTT.

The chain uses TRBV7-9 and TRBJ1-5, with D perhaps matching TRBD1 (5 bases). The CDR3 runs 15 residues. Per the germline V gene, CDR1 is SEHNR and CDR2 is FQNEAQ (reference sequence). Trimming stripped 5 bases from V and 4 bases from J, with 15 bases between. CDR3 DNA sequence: TGTGCCAGCAGCGCGGGGGACGGTTCGAATCAGCCCCAGCATTTT. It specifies CASSAGDGSNQPQHF.

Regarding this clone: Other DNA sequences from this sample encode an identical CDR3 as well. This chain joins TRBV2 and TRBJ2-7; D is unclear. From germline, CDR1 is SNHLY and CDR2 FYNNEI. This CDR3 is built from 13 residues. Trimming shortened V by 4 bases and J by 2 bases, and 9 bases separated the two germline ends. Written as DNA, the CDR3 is TGTGCCAGCAGTGTAGGCAGAGCCTACGAGCAGTACTTC. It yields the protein CASSVGRAYEQYF.

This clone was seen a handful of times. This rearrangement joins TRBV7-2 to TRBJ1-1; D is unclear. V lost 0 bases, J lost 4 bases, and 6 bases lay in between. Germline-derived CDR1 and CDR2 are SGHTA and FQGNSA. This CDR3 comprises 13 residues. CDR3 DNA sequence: TGTGCCAGCAGCTTAGCACGGATCACTGAAGCTTTCTTT. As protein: CASSLARITEAFF.

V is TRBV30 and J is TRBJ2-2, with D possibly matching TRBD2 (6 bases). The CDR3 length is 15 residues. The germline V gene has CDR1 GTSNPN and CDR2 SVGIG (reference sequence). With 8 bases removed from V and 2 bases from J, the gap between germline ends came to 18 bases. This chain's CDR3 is CAGGGVLGNTGELFF. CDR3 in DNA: TGTGCCGGAGGAGGGGTTTTAGGAAACACCGGGGAGCTGTTTTTT.

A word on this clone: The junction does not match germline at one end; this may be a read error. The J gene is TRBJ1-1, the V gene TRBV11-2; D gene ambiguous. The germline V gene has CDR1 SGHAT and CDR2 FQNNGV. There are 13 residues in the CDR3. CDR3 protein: CASSLFMNPEAFF. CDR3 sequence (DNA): TGTGCCAGCAGCTTATTCATGAACCCTGAAGCTTTCTTT.

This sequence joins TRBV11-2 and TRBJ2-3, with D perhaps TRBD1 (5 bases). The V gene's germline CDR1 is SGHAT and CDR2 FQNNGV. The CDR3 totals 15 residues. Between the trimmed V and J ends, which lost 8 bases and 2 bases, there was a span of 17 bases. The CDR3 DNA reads TGTGCCAGCTCCCAGGGTTTTTGGGTCACAGATACGCAGTATTTT. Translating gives CASSQGFWVTDTQYF.

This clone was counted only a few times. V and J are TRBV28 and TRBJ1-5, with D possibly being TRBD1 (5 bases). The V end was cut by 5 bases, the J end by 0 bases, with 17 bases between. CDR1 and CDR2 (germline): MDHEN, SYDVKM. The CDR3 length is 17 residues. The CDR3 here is CASSPPGTRISNQPQHF. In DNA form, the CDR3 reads TGTGCCAGCAGTCCCCCTGGGACGAGGATTAGCAATCAGCCCCAGCATTTT.

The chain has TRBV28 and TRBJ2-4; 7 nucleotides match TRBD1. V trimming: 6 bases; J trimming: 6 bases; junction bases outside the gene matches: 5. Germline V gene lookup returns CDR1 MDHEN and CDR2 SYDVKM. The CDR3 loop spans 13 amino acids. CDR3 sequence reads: CASRRDSPNIQYF. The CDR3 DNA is TGTGCCAGCAGGAGGGACAGTCCAAACATTCAGTACTTC. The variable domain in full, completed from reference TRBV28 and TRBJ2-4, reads DVKVTQSSRYLVKRTGEKVFLECVQDMDHENMFWYRQDPGLGLRLIYFSYDVKMKEKGDIPEGYSVSREKKERFSLILESASTNQTSMYLCASRRDSPNIQYFGAGTRLSVL.

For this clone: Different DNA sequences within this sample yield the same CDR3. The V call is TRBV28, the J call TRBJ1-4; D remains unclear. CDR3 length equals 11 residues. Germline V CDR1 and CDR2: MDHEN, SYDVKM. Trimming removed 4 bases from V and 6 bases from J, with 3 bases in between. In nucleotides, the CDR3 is TGTGCCAGCAGTTCATATGAAAAACTGTTTTTT. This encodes CASSSYEKLFF. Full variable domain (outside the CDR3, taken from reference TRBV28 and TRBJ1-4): DVKVTQSSRYLVKRTGEKVFLECVQDMDHENMFWYRQDPGLGLRLIYFSYDVKMKEKGDIPEGYSVSREKKERFSLILESASTNQTSMYLCASSSYEKLFFGSGTQLSVL.